Listed here are 20 T cell receptor beta chains from one sample, sequenced in a study of tumor and adjacent non-tumor tissue in lung cancer. RNA was extracted from bulk tissue without any cell sorting. The normal lung tissue was taken more than 3 cm from the tumor edge. Three rounds of nested PCR, following a modified ARM-PCR protocol, produced the TCRbeta library. One entry per CDR3 protein, called by TCRdb with MiXCR from the multiplex PCR reads. The sample lists some 99,000 distinct CDR3 sequences, about 63% occurring once. The sequenced sample was distant non-tumor lung tissue. The receptors shown here come from a man aged 60-69 years with non-small cell lung cancer.

Notes on this clonotype: A much larger clone lies one base from this, so it may be a read error. The chain links TRBV7-9 to TRBJ2-5; D gene unclear. Trimming took off 1 base at V and 5 bases at J, with 17 bases between the two ends. Per germline, CDR1 SEHNR and CDR2 FQNEAQ (reference sequence). There are 16 residues in the CDR3. CDR3 in amino acids: CASSLVGSREEETQYF. Here the CDR3 DNA reads TGTGCCAGCAGCTTAGTAGGGTCCAGAGAGGAGGAGACCCAGTACTTC.

A note on this clonotype: Germline and junction disagree at one end, which may indicate a read error. The chain combines TRBV12-3 or TRBV12-4 with TRBJ1-2, with TRBD1 identical over 9 bases. There are 14 residues in the CDR3. The chain's CDR3 is CTSTSGQGHYGYTF. CDR3 in DNA: TGTACCAGCACTTCGGGACAGGGCCACTATGGCTACACCTTC.

On this clonotype: The germline gene is not matched at one end of the junction; a read error may be the cause. This chain connects TRBV6-1 to TRBJ2-1; D unclear. Germline V CDR1 and CDR2: MNHNS, SASEGT. The CDR3 totals 16 residues. DNA of the CDR3: TGTGCCAGCAATGATCTTGGCAAATCCTCCTATAATGAGCAGTTCTTC. It codes for CASNDLGKSSYNEQFF.

A note on this clonotype: This sequence may be a read error, since a much larger clone differs from it by one base. J is TRBJ1-1 and V is TRBV6-5, with D hard to call. The germline CDR1 and CDR2 sequences are MNHEY and SVGAGI. CDR3 length: 14 residues. Trimming removed 5 bases from V and 3 bases from J, with 13 bases in between. CDR3 bases: TGTGCCAGCAGTAAGGACCGCTTGGACACTGAAGCTTTCTTT. Translated, it gives CASSKDRLDTEAFF.

This clonotype was seen ten or more times. The chain recombines TRBV12-3 or TRBV12-4 with TRBJ2-1; D is ambiguous. The ends were cut back, 6 bases at V and 0 bases at J, with 9 bases in the middle. The CDR3 length is 14 residues. The CDR3 loop is CASRVQSSYNEQFF. The CDR3 nucleotides read TGTGCCAGCAGGGTACAGAGCTCCTACAATGAGCAGTTCTTC.

This clonotype was seen many times. This chain connects TRBV5-4 to TRBJ2-1, with 7 bases that match TRBD2. The ends lost 5 bases at V and 0 bases at J; junction bases unmatched: 8. Germline assignment: CDR1 SGHNT and CDR2 YYREEE (reference sequence). The CDR3 runs 16 residues. As DNA, the CDR3 is TGTGCCAGCAGGGGCGGGACTACCAGCTCCTACAATGAGCAGTTCTTC. Protein product: CASRGGTTSSYNEQFF.

A remark on this clonotype: At one end the junction does not follow the germline gene, possibly because of a read error. The V and J genes are TRBV11-1 and TRBJ1-1; no clear D. CDR1 SGHAT and CDR2 FQDESV come from the germline V gene (reference sequence). The CDR3 has 14 residues. The CDR3 reads CVSCLSAGDTEAFF. For the CDR3, the DNA is TGTGTCAGCTGCTTATCGGCGGGCGATACTGAAGCTTTCTTT. Full variable domain (rest looked up from reference TRBV11-1 and TRBJ1-1): EAEVAQSPRYKITEKSQAVAFWCDPISGHATLYWYRQILGQGPELLVQFQDESVVDDSQLPKDRFSAERLKGVDSTLKIQPAELGDSAMYLCVSCLSAGDTEAFFGQGTRLTVV.

This clonotype came up many times. The CDR3 loop is CASSWGQGTEAFF. The CDR3 bases are TGCGCCAGCAGCTGGGGACAGGGAACTGAAGCTTTCTTT. This chain uses TRBV5-1 with TRBJ1-1; TRBD1 matches 9 bases. CDR3 length: 13 amino acids. CDR1 SGHRS and CDR2 YFSETQ come from the germline V gene. V shed 3 bases and J 5 bases; nucleotides not matched to a gene: 2.

This clonotype was counted many times. The CDR3 region is CSAPGPPGNTIYF. In DNA form, the CDR3 reads TGCAGCGCGCCGGGACCACCAGGAAACACCATATATTTT. This chain links TRBV29-1 with TRBJ1-3; the D gene is possibly TRBD1 (5 bases). There are 13 residues in the CDR3. Germline values: CDR1 SQVTM, CDR2 ANQGSEA. Trimming pared 7 bases from V and 4 bases from J, leaving 14 bases between.

This clonotype was recorded a few times. A much larger clone differs by one base, so this may be a read error. This chain's CDR3 is CAISPRGGTGGTEASF. The CDR3 coding sequence is TGTGCCATCAGCCCCCGGGGGGGCACCGGGGGCACTGAAGCTTCCTTT. The rearrangement uses TRBV10-3 and TRBJ1-1, with a possible D match to TRBD1 (6 bases). There are 16 residues in the CDR3. From germline, CDR1 is ENHRY and CDR2 SYGVKD.

This clonotype appeared many times. One end of the junction fails to match germline, which may point to a read error. The chain carries TRBV5-5 and TRBJ2-1; D gene unclear. This CDR3 is built from 15 residues. The germline CDR1 and CDR2 sequences are SGHKS and YYEKEE (reference sequence). CDR3 loop: CASSYTGRQHNERFF. The CDR3 coding sequence is TGTGCCAGCAGCTACACTGGACGGCAACACAATGAGCGGTTCTTC.

Details on this clonotype: Being one base from a much bigger clone, this may be a read error. V and J are TRBV4-1 and TRBJ2-7; D is ambiguous. This CDR3 comprises 15 residues. The germline CDR1 and CDR2 sequences are MGHRA and YSYEKL. The CDR3 sequence is CDSSQEPARNYEQYF. For the CDR3, the DNA is TGCGATAGCAGCCAAGAACCGGCGAGAAACTACGAGCAGTACTTC.

This clonotype was detected ten times or more. The V call is TRBV11-2, the J call TRBJ1-4; D perhaps matches TRBD1 (5 bases). The germline V and J ends were trimmed by 5 bases and 4 bases, with 14 bases remaining between them. CDR1 is SGHAT and CDR2 is FQNNGV in the germline V gene. The CDR3 loop spans 15 amino acids. The CDR3 bases are TGTGCCAGCAGCATAGGAGGGGCGGGTAATGAAAAACTGTTTTTT. It codes for CASSIGGAGNEKLFF.

Concerning this clonotype: In this CDR3 the conserved last residue, phenylalanine or tryptophan, is missing, so a read error is likely. The DNA is omitted, as the CDR3 cannot be located on it reliably, and the CDR3 follows TCRdb's listing. This chain connects TRBV29-1 to TRBJ1-1; the table's D call, TRBD1, has no DNA check behind it. Termini included, the CDR3 measures 13 amino acids. Looked up from germline, CDR1 is SQVTM and CDR2 is ANQGSEA. The CDR3 is CSVVGQGDTEALS.

Notes on this clonotype: The junction does not match germline at one end; this may be a read error. The CDR3 DNA reads TGTGACAGCAGCCTCCGGACATGGAGTGATACGCAGTATTTT. Protein sequence: CDSSLRTWSDTQYF. The rearrangement links TRBV11-2 to TRBJ2-3; perhaps TRBD1 as D (5 bases). CDR1 is SGHAT and CDR2 is FQNNGV in the germline V gene. This CDR3 is 14 amino acids long.

A word on this clonotype: A junction end diverges from the germline sequence, so it may reflect a read error. V usage is TRBV11-2 and J usage is TRBJ2-5, with a tentative D call TRBD2 (5 bases). CDR1 is SGHAT and CDR2 is FQNNGV in the germline V gene. The length of the CDR3 is 15 residues. CDR3 DNA: TGTGCCAACAGCTTAGTCCACCCAGGAGGAGAGACCCGGTACTTC. Amino acid sequence: CANSLVHPGGETRYF.

A word on this clonotype: Mismatch with germline at one junction end may stem from a read error. The chain has TRBV12-3 or TRBV12-4 and TRBJ2-7, with D hard to call. This CDR3 has 12 amino acids. In DNA, the CDR3 is TGTGCCAGCAGGCTGGGTGGCTACGAGCTGTACTTC. Its translation is CASRLGGYELYF.

This clonotype showed up many times. This may come from a read error, since a much larger clone is one base off. The CDR3 protein is CASSLGSYTGELFF. The CDR3 DNA is TGTGCCAGCAGCTTGGGCAGTTACACCGGGGAGCTGTTTTTT. V usage is TRBV11-3 and J usage is TRBJ2-2; D gene uncertain. V shed 3 bases and J shed 3 bases, with 8 bases lying between them. Germline V gene data show CDR1 as SGHNT and CDR2 as YENEEA. This CDR3 contains 14 residues. The full variable domain, with the rest looked up from reference TRBV11-3 and TRBJ2-2, is EAGVVQSPRYKIIEKKQPVAFWCNPISGHNTLYWYLQNLGQGPELLIRYENEEAVDDSQLPKDRFSAERLKGVDSTLKIQPAELGDSAVYLCASSLGSYTGELFFGEGSRLTVL.

Remarks on this clonotype: The CDR3 carries no conserved terminal phenylalanine or tryptophan, so it likely arises from a read error. The genes are TRBV29-1 and TRBJ2-1, with 10 bases that match TRBD2. Germline CDR1 SQVTM, CDR2 ANQGSEA. The J segment lost 4 bases and the V segment lost 4 bases, leaving 16 bases of the junction unmatched. The CDR3 loop spans 18 amino acids. Here the CDR3 DNA reads TGCAGCGTTGGAGGCTTGGCCTTCAGCGGGAGGGCTTACAATGAGCAGTTCTTA. Encoded protein: CSVGGLAFSGRAYNEQFL.

V usage is TRBV10-3 and J usage is TRBJ2-3, with D possibly TRBD1 on 6 matching bases. Per the germline V gene, CDR1 is ENHRY and CDR2 is SYGVKD. The CDR3 loop spans 14 amino acids. V was pared by 6 bases and J by 4 bases, with 14 bases between. CDR3 DNA: TGTGCCATCAGCGTGCAGGGGAATGCAGATACGCAGTATTTT. Amino acid sequence: CAISVQGNADTQYF.